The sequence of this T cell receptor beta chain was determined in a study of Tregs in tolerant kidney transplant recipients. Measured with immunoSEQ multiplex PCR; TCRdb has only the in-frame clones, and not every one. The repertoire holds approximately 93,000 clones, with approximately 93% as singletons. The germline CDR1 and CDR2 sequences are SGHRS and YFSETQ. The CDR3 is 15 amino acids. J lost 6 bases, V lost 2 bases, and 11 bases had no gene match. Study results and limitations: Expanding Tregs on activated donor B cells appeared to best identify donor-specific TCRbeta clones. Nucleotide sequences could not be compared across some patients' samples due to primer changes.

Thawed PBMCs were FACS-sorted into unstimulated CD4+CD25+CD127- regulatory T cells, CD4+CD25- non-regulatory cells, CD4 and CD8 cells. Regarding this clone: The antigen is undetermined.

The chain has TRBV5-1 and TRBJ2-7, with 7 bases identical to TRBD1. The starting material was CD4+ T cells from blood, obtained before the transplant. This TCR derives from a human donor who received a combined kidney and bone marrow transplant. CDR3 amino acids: CASSFSVSGGFEQYF. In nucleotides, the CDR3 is TGCGCCAGCAGCTTTTCAGTCTCAGGGGGATTCGAGCAGTACTTC.